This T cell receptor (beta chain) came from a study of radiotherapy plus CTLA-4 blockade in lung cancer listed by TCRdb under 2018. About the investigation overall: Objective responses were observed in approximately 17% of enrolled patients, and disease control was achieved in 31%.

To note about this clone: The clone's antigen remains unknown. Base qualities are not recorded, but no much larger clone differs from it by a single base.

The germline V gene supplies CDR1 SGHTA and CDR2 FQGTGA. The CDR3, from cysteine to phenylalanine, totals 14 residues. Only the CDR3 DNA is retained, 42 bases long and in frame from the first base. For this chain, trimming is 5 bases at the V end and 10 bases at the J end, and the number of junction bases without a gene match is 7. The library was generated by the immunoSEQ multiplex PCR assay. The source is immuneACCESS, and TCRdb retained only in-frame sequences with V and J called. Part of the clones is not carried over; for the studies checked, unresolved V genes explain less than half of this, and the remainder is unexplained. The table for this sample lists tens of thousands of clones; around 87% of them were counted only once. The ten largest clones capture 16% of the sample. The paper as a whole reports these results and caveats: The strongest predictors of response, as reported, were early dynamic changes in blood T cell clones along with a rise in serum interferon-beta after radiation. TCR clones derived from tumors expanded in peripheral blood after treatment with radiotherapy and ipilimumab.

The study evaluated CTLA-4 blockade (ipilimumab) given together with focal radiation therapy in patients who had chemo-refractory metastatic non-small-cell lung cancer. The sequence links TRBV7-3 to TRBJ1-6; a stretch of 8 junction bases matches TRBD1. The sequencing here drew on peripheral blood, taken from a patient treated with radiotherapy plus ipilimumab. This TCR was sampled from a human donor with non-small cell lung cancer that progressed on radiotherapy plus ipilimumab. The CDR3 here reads CASSLNRGGSPLHF. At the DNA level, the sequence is TGTGCCAGCAGCCTAAACAGGGGGGGGTCACCCCTCCACTTT.